Listed here is a single T cell receptor beta chain. What this receptor recognizes is not known. Within one base of it there is no much larger clone, and no base qualities were kept. This record comes from a study of blood T cell repertoires in COVID-19 (dated by TCRdb to the early 2020s). In the study overall: The collaborator samples originated in the United States, Italy and Spain and spanned the acute and convalescent phases of COVID-19. The prospective study material was composed of cDNA or gDNA derived from T cells, B-cell-depleted T cells, or PBMCs. Deeply sampled blood TCRbeta repertoires from subjects exposed to, actively infected with, or recovered from COVID-19 were included in the dataset. The repertoires were released in a freely available public database intended as a resource for research on the immune response to SARS-CoV-2. Samples were obtained from the ongoing ImmuneRACE study (first 160 participants) and from over 1,000 subjects provided by 6 global collaborators. Sample metadata almost always included a de-identified subject ID, COVID-19 status, age in years and sex. HLA class I and class II types, where available, came from metadata supplied by the sample provider rather than from assay-based typing.

Collaborating institutions collected whole blood in K2EDTA tubes following their own protocols. For TCRbeta analysis, collaborators shipped samples in one of three forms: frozen whole blood, isolated PBMCs, or DNA extracted from either of those sample types. Overall study outcomes, separate from this receptor: How much clinical and demographic metadata was included differed by source and by participant, and the metadata was provided uncurated.

TCRbeta CDR3 regions were amplified from genomic DNA by means of the immunoSEQ Assay, a bias-controlled multiplex PCR. The paper's processing steps were these. Nucleated cell counts per sample were estimated from amplification of reference gene primers within the assay. To quantify the absolute abundance of each unique TCRbeta CDR3 rearrangement, sequence reads were collapsed and filtered. For each sample, productive Simpson clonality was calculated as the square root of Simpson's diversity index over productive rearrangements. This immuneACCESS table, as held by TCRdb, lists in-frame sequences with V and J called but not all clones. Of the missing ones, under half trace to an unresolved V gene in checked studies; the others have no known cause. V, J and clone size derive from that table, while D and trimming were established from the DNA sequence. The sample includes around 50,000 clones, with roughly 82% observed a single time. The ten biggest clones cover around 25% of the sample.

This TCR was recovered from a woman of 80 years or more with acute or convalescent COVID-19. The sequenced sample was peripheral blood.

The CDR3 region reads CASRRDSNTGELFF. The DNA sequence reads TGTGCCAGCAGGCGGGACTCAAACACCGGGGAGCTGTTTTTT. The sequence links TRBV3-1 (or the pseudogene TRBV3-2) to TRBJ2-2; the D gene is perhaps TRBD2, from 6 matching bases. V sheds 6 bases and J sheds 2 bases, leaving 10 bases between their ends. The CDR1 and CDR2 encoded by the germline V gene (reference sequence) are LGHDT and YNNKEL. The cysteine opens and the phenylalanine closes a CDR3 of 14 amino acids. Only the CDR3 portion is preserved as DNA: 42 bases, with reading frame beginning at the first base.